This T cell receptor (beta chain) was sequenced for a study of beta chain features in type 1 diabetes. Whole-study context: The examined sorted cells totaled some 99 million across samples. Findings and limits, study-wide: A cDNA-based sequencing approach could over-represent cells with high TCR expression. For Type 1 diabetes patients, all four CD4+ subsets carried TCRB CDR3s that were moderately but significantly shorter. PCR, the amplification step, might favor shorter templates, equally in patients and controls.

With respect to this clone: The antigen is not known.

Trimming left V 3 bases short and J 1 base short, with 12 bases between. Germline V gives CDR1 MNHNY, CDR2 SVGAGI (reference sequence). CDR3 length: 15 amino acids. Every bit of the isolated RNA underwent reverse transcription, so sequencing read expressed TCRB transcripts. Roughly 3.7 million reads, on average, came from each naive, central memory and regulatory T cell sample. Clones were sequenced by immunoSEQ multiplex PCR, and TCRdb holds only the in-frame ones, with some missing. The sample lists around 690,000 clones; 9.5% to 15% were seen once. Specimen: naive CD4+ T cells from blood. The rearrangement links TRBV6-6 to TRBJ1-2; a possible D gene is TRBD1 (6 bases). This receptor was obtained from a man aged 25-45 years with type 1 diabetes. CDR3 DNA: TGTGCCAGCAGTTATCAGACAGGCCATAACTATGGCTACACCTTC. Protein product: CASSYQTGHNYGYTF.